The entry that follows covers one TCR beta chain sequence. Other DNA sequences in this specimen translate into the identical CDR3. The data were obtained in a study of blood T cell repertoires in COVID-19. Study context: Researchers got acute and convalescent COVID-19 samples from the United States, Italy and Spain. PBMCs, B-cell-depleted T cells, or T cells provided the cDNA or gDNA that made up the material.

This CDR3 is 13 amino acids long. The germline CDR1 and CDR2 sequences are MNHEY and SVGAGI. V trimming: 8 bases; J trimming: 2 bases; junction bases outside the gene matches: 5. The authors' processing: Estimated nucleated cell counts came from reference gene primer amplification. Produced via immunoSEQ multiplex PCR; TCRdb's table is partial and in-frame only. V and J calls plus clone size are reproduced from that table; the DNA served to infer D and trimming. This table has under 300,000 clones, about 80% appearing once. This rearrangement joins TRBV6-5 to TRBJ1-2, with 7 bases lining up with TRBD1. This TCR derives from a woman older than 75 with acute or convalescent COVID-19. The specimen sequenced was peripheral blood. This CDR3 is CASSRQGNYGYTF. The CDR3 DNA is TGTGCCAGCTCCAGACAGGGCAACTATGGCTACACCTTC.